A single sample is the source of the 16 T cell receptor beta chains below, sequenced in a study of T-cell reconstitution after alpha-beta-depleted transplantation in children. Molecular barcoding with unique molecular identifiers was used for the TCRbeta library. TCRdb passed the PCR reads through MiXCR, listing each CDR3 protein once. The sample lists about 200,000 distinct CDR3 sequences; just under 6.5% were seen once. The sequences come from PBMCs, collected before TCRalphabeta/CD19-depleted stem cell transplant. These receptors came from a girl under two years old with combined immunodeficiency, due to receive a stem cell transplant.

This clonotype was seen many times. The genes are TRBV10-3 and TRBJ2-7, with D hard to call. CDR3 length equals 14 residues. Germline-derived CDR1 and CDR2 are ENHRY and SYGVKD. V was shortened by 3 bases and J by 4 bases, with 13 bases between the two germline ends. CDR3: CAISEGQDVYEQYF. CDR3 DNA sequence: TGTGCCATCAGTGAAGGGCAGGACGTATACGAGCAGTACTTC.

The rearrangement uses TRBV7-9 and TRBJ2-7; D may be TRBD1 (6 bases). From germline, CDR1 is SEHNR and CDR2 FQNEAQ (reference sequence). The CDR3 has 15 residues. V lost 1 base and J lost 5, with 15 bases in between. CDR3 bases: TGTGCCAGCAGCTTAGTCTTAGCCAACAGGGACGAGCAGTACTTC. Its protein is CASSLVLANRDEQYF.

This clonotype has at least ten counts. The chain recombines TRBV4-1 with TRBJ2-1, with TRBD2 identical over 9 bases. This CDR3 is 16 amino acids long. Germline V gene lookup returns CDR1 MGHRA and CDR2 YSYEKL. Germline trimming cut 2 bases from V and 6 bases from J; bases unmatched to any gene: 8. Written as DNA, the CDR3 is TGCGCCAGCAGCCAATTAGCGGGAGCAAGTTTCAATGAGCAGTTCTTC. It encodes CASSQLAGASFNEQFF.

This clonotype is large (0.1 to 1%). This chain connects TRBV4-2 to TRBJ2-1, with 7 bases that match TRBD1. The CDR3 runs 16 residues. The J segment lost 8 bases and the V segment lost 4 bases, leaving 14 bases of the junction unmatched. Germline lookup yields CDR1 LGHNA and CDR2 YNFKEQ. DNA of the CDR3: TGTGCCAGCAGCCCCGAGGGACAGTTGTTTACGGATGAGCAGTTCTTC. It yields the protein CASSPEGQLFTDEQFF.

This clonotype was counted many times. This chain joins TRBV20-1 and TRBJ2-5; D call uncertain. Germline loops: CDR1 DFQATT, CDR2 SNEGSKA (reference sequence). V lost 3 bases, J lost 5 bases, and 7 bases lay in between. The CDR3 totals 11 residues. CDR3 nucleotide sequence: TGCAGTGCTAGTTTTCAGGAGACCCAGTACTTC. This translates into CSASFQETQYF.

This clonotype was counted many times. The chain carries TRBV9 and TRBJ2-7; tentatively, D is TRBD1 or TRBD2 (6 bases each). Germline V gene lookup returns CDR1 SGDLS and CDR2 YYNGEE. Trimming removed 0 bases at V and 1 base at J, with 11 bases between. The CDR3 is made up of 15 amino acids. The DNA for the CDR3 is TGTGCCAGCAGCGTAGCAGGAGGGGGGTCCTACGAGCAGTACTTC. Translation gives CASSVAGGGSYEQYF.

This clonotype was counted at least ten times. The chain employs TRBV13 and TRBJ2-1, with 7 bases that match TRBD2. Germline CDR1 is PRHDT and CDR2 is FYEKMQ (reference sequence). Losses at the gene ends were 4 bases for V and 4 bases for J; bases not matched to a gene: 10. The CDR3 length is 16 residues. In nucleotides, the CDR3 is TGTGCCAGCAGCTCCGCTCCTAGCGGAACTTACAATGAGCAGTTCTTC. Protein product: CASSSAPSGTYNEQFF.

Of note for this clonotype: Being one base from a much bigger clone, this may be a read error. This sequence joins TRBV18 and TRBJ2-6; TRBD1 aligns across 9 bases. The CDR3 totals 16 residues. Germline lookup yields CDR1 KGHSH and CDR2 LQKENI. The CDR3 protein is CASSPRTGAGAYVLTF. The CDR3, as DNA: TGTGCCAGCTCACCACGGACAGGGGCTGGGGCCTACGTCCTGACTTTC.

Ten or more counts support this clonotype. This chain connects TRBV9 to TRBJ2-7; possibly TRBD1 for D (6 bases). This CDR3 spans 13 amino acids. The germline CDR1 and CDR2 sequences are SGDLS and YYNGEE. Trimming cost V 2 bases and J 3 bases, with 9 bases left between them. CDR3 coding DNA: TGTGCCAGCAGCGTTCAGGGGAGCTACGAGCAGTACTTC. It codes for CASSVQGSYEQYF.

The chain uses TRBV5-1 and TRBJ2-6; D is unclear. The CDR3 has 16 amino acids. V was shortened by 4 bases and J by 0 bases, with 11 bases between the two germline ends. Germline lookup yields CDR1 SGHRS and CDR2 YFSETQ. CDR3 nucleotide sequence: TGCGCCAGCAGCCTGGAACCCCTCTCTGGGGCCAACGTCCTGACTTTC. Its translation: CASSLEPLSGANVLTF.

This clonotype was seen at least ten times. V usage is TRBV6-6 and J usage is TRBJ2-1; 7 bases fit TRBD1. With V trimmed by 9 bases and J by 12 bases, 8 bases remained unmatched. Per germline, CDR1 MNHNY and CDR2 SVGAGI (reference sequence). The CDR3 is 11 residues long. CDR3 in DNA: TGTGCCAGTCGACTCACAGGGGTGCAGTTCTTC. The encoded protein is CASRLTGVQFF.

This clonotype has a count of ten or more. V usage is TRBV29-1 and J usage is TRBJ2-5; D call uncertain. Germline V gene sequence: CDR1 SQVTM, CDR2 ANQGSEA. There are 12 residues in the CDR3. V was trimmed by 1 base and J by 5 bases, leaving 8 bases between them. For the CDR3, the DNA is TGCAGCGTTGAAGGATTAGTGGAGACCCAGTACTTC. Translating gives CSVEGLVETQYF.

This clonotype was recorded at least ten times. The chain joins TRBV6-5 to TRBJ1-1; D is possibly TRBD1 (5 bases). With 5 bases removed from V and 11 bases from J, the gap between germline ends came to 15 bases. Germline CDR1 and CDR2: MNHEY and SVGAGI. The CDR3 is made up of 12 amino acids. The CDR3 loop is CASSTRGNSAFF. DNA for the CDR3: TGTGCCAGCAGTACTCGGGGGAATAGCGCTTTCTTT.

This clonotype occurred many times. This chain links TRBV6-6 with TRBJ2-1, with D unclear. Trimming removed 5 bases from V and 10 bases from J, with 12 bases in between. The CDR3 is 12 amino acids. CDR1 is MNHNY, CDR2 SVGAGI, per germline (reference sequence). The CDR3 here is CASSTVAQEQFF. The DNA for the CDR3 is TGTGCCAGCAGTACGGTGGCACAGGAGCAGTTCTTC.

This clonotype appeared many times. This rearrangement joins TRBV19 to TRBJ2-1; the match to TRBD2 covers 9 bases. V gave up 3 bases and J gave up 2 bases; unmatched junction bases: 2. From germline, CDR1 is LNHDA and CDR2 SQIVND (reference sequence). CDR3 length: 15 amino acids. CDR3 in DNA: TGTGCCAGTAGTATCGGCGGGAGGGCCTACAATGAGCAGTTCTTC. Translating it yields CASSIGGRAYNEQFF.

This clonotype appeared many times. V is TRBV21-1 and J is TRBJ2-1; the D call in the table, TRBD1, was not verified against the DNA. TRBV21-1 is assigned pseudogene status. This CDR3 contains 17 residues. The CDR3 DNA sequence: TGTGCCAGCAGCACCGGGCGTGGGGGGGGATTTTACAATGAGCAGTTCTTC. Translating it yields CASSTGRGGGFYNEQFF.